This T cell receptor (beta chain) was obtained from a study of T cell clones after liver transplantation. The wider study: Apart from a few HCV-positive recipients, transplants were for non-autoimmune, non-viral reasons. Without induction therapy, subjects received standard immunosuppression until 12-24 months post-transplant.

The CDR3 has 16 amino acids. The V end lost 7 bases, the J end lost 0 bases, and 13 bases lay between the germline ends. Germline CDR1 MNHEY, CDR2 SMNVEV (reference sequence). Clones were sequenced by immunoSEQ multiplex PCR, and TCRdb holds only the in-frame ones, with some missing. The repertoire consists of 20,000 to 25,000 clones, with about 77% occurring once and the leading ten covering about a third. The receptor comes from a human patient who received a liver transplant. Some T cells may be graft donor cells. The chain uses TRBV27 and TRBJ1-6; D may be TRBD1 (5 bases). Sequencing used CD8+ T cells from blood, obtained less than 70 months after liver transplant. The CDR3 reads CASKLGDPSYNSPLHF. Written as DNA, the CDR3 is TGTGCCAGCAAGTTGGGGGATCCCTCCTATAATTCACCCCTCCACTTT.